What follows describes a single TCR beta chain. As yet, its antigen is unknown. This sample is part of a study of T-cell memory formation after mild COVID-19. On the study more broadly: In these data, TCR clusters were largely donor specific. Study-wide results and caveats: Cross-reactive memory appears to have joined, as suggested by some responding clones showing up in pre-infection memory. Clones that got smaller from day 15 to 85 had even CD4/CD8, while clones growing later tipped toward CD4+.

TCR alpha and TCR beta cDNA libraries carrying sample barcodes and UMIs came from 5'RACE with constant-segment primers. TCRdb analysed the 5' RACE reads with MiXCR anew, one entry per CDR3 protein. The data show roughly 600,000 distinct CDR3 sequences, about 20% seen once. The TCR comes from an adult woman who had mild COVID-19 (a few samples of this study predate the infection). Cell type and time point are not known. The sequencing input was PBMCs or a T cell subset sorted from them (not recorded which).

CDR3 coding DNA: TGTGCCAGCAGCCTATCCGGGACAGGGGACTACGAGCAGTACTTC. It yields the protein CASSLSGTGDYEQYF. The chain employs TRBV3-1 and TRBJ2-7; the match to TRBD1 covers 10 bases. V was pared by 4 bases and J by 3 bases, with 6 bases of the junction left unmatched. Germline CDR1 is LGHDT and CDR2 is YNNKEL (reference sequence). The CDR3 totals 15 residues.